Shown below are 4 T cell receptor beta chains from a single sample sequenced in a study of blood T cell repertoires in COVID-19. TCRdb's copy holds only in-frame clones and misses some; the assay was immunoSEQ multiplex PCR. The sample has 90,000 to 100,000 clones, around 72% seen once. The sample taken for sequencing was peripheral blood. The receptors were sampled from a man between 65 and 85 years old with acute or convalescent COVID-19.

This clone has more than one count but fewer than ten. The V gene is TRBV9, the J gene TRBJ2-7; possible D gene TRBD1, 5 bases. The CDR3 sequence is 14 residues long. V lost 3 bases to trimming and J lost 4 bases, with 14 bases between them. Germline V CDR1 and CDR2: SGDLS, YYNGEE. CDR3 coding DNA: TGTGCCAGCAGCGAAGACAGCAGGGTTTACGAGCAGTACTTC. It translates to CASSEDSRVYEQYF.

In its sample, this clone was seen a few times. The chain has TRBV6-4 and TRBJ2-7; TRBD2 agrees at 7 bases. Germline CDR1 reads MRHNA; CDR2 reads SNTAGT. J gave up 0 bases and V 9 bases, and 11 bases lay outside the gene matches. The CDR3 covers 15 residues. The CDR3 sequence is CASSKEGGSSYEQYF. DNA of the CDR3: TGTGCCAGTTCAAAGGAGGGAGGGAGCTCCTACGAGCAGTACTTC.

The gene calls are TRBV18 and TRBJ2-1; 11 positions agree with TRBD2. Germline assignment: CDR1 KGHSH and CDR2 LQKENI. This CDR3 comprises 16 residues. Losses at the gene ends were 3 bases for V and 7 bases for J; bases not matched to a gene: 8. The CDR3 coding sequence is TGTGCCAGCTCACCTATAGCGGGAGGGCTGGTAAATGAGCAGTTCTTC. Its protein is CASSPIAGGLVNEQFF.

The chain employs TRBV6-5 and TRBJ2-5; tentative D call: TRBD1 (6 bases). Germline values: CDR1 MNHEY, CDR2 SVGAGI. V was cut by 8 bases and J by 4 bases, with 14 bases left in between. The CDR3 is 13 amino acids. The CDR3 spells CASGPQGRETQYF. The CDR3 coding sequence is TGTGCCAGCGGGCCACAGGGAAGAGAGACCCAGTACTTC.